One TCR beta chain is described in this entry. Antigen: not known. The CDR3 is made up of 18 amino acids. CDR1 and CDR2 (germline): SGHRS, YFSETQ. J gave up 2 bases and V 1 base, and 7 bases lay outside the gene matches. These data belong to a study of T-cell reconstitution after alpha-beta-depleted transplantation in children. Study-wide results and limits: T cells produced anew were the main source of T-cell counts and diversity one year after transplant. Roughly two months post-transplant, alpha-beta T cells reportedly originated from several hundred graft clones that had expanded.

Unique molecular identifiers were used to barcode this TCRbeta library. MiXCR, applied by TCRdb to the PCR reads, yields one record per CDR3 protein. The sample carries some 600,000 distinct CDR3 sequences, 13% recorded once. Source: PBMCs, mostly from graft donor cells, taken 360 days after TCRalphabeta/CD19-depleted stem cell transplant. This chain connects TRBV5-1 to TRBJ2-7; TRBD2 agrees at 15 bases. The TCR was taken from a male patient under 18 who had a stem cell transplant for acute myeloid leukemia, so the T cells may come from the graft donor. DNA of the CDR3: TGCGCCAGCAGCTTGAAGGGACTAGCGGGAGGCACCCCCTACGAGCAGTACTTC. Translated, it gives CASSLKGLAGGTPYEQYF.